The rows below give T cell receptor beta chains drawn from one sample of a study of T cells in localized non-small cell lung cancer. Method: immunoSEQ multiplex PCR; TCRdb's copy keeps in-frame clones and lacks some. Of tens of thousands of clones in the sample, about 92% are singletons; the top ten hold roughly 2.1%. The sample in question was peripheral blood, obtained before any cancer treatment. The receptors originated from a female donor over 55 with stage I lung adenocarcinoma. The CDR3 runs from the conserved cysteine through the conserved F or W. A D gene is named only where the DNA matches it firmly. Only some rows state a clone size, as once, few, many or a class for expanded clones.

TRBJ2-7	NA	TRBV14	NA	CASSQGVRAYEQYF	TGTGCCAGCAGCCAAGGGGTCAGGGCCTACGAGCAGTACTTC
TRBJ2-7	TRBD2	TRBV6-1	NA	CALRLADQGEQYF	TGTGCCCTGAGACTAGCGGACCAAGGCGAGCAGTACTTC
TRBJ2-1	NA	TRBV19	NA	CASSRGFSYNEQFF	TGTGCCAGTAGCCGGGGATTCTCCTACAATGAGCAGTTCTTC
TRBJ1-2	TRBD1	TRBV7-1	NA	CASSRDRAANYGYTF	TGTGCCAGCAGCCGTGACAGGGCGGCCAACTATGGCTACACCTTC
TRBJ1-4	NA	TRBV30	NA	CAWSHQRQGPNEKLFF	TGTGCCTGGAGTCATCAACGGCAGGGCCCTAATGAAAAACTGTTTTTT
TRBJ2-4	NA	TRBV6-1	NA	CASSVPTWTGENIQYF	TGTGCCAGCAGTGTTCCGACCTGGACCGGAGAAAACATTCAGTACTTC
TRBJ2-7	TRBD1	TRBV19	NA	CASSRQGISSAQYF	TGTGCCAGTAGCCGACAGGGAATATCCTCAGCGCAGTACTTC
TRBJ2-2	NA	TRBV7-9	NA	CASSLNTGELFF	TGTGCCAGCAGCTTGAACACCGGGGAGCTGTTTTTT
TRBJ1-3	NA	TRBV9	NA	CASSTHRVGNTIYF	TGTGCCAGCAGCACCCACAGGGTCGGAAACACCATATATTTT
TRBJ1-5	NA	TRBV6-1	NA	CASSERSNFLQPQHF	TGTGCCAGCAGTGAAAGGTCCAATTTCCTTCAGCCCCAGCATTTT
TRBJ1-5	NA	TRBV7-9	once	CASSFSGFGGPQHF	TGTGCCAGCAGCTTCAGCGGGTTTGGAGGTCCCCAGCATTTT
TRBJ1-1	NA	TRBV5-4	NA	CASSLQGGTEAFF	TGTGCCAGCAGCTTGCAGGGCGGCACTGAAGCTTTCTTT
TRBJ2-7	NA	TRBV25-1	NA	CASSDPILAYEQYF	TGTGCCAGCAGTGACCCCATCCTGGCCTACGAGCAGTACTTC
TRBJ1-2	TRBD1	TRBV6-6	NA	CASSQQGYYGYTF	TGTGCCAGCAGCCAACAGGGGTACTATGGCTACACCTTC
TRBJ2-7	NA	TRBV6-5	NA	CASSYWQGSAQYF	TGTGCCAGCAGTTATTGGCAGGGTTCTGCGCAGTACTTC
TRBJ2-1	TRBD2	TRBV27	NA	CAIKSLAGGHYEQFF	TGTGCCATCAAATCACTAGCGGGGGGGCACTATGAGCAGTTCTTC
TRBJ1-1	NA	TRBV2	NA	CASKWGTEAFF	TGTGCCAGCAAATGGGGTACCGAAGCTTTCTTT
TRBJ1-3	NA	TRBV7-6	few	CASSLDLDPIGNTIYF	TGTGCCAGCAGCTTAGACCTCGACCCGATAGGAAACACCATATATTTT
TRBJ2-7	NA	TRBV30	NA	CAWSGESYEQYF	TGTGCCTGGAGTGGGGAATCTTACGAGCAGTACTTC
TRBJ1-2	NA	TRBV7-2	few	CASRIGGLSYGYTF	TGTGCCAGCAGAATTGGGGGTTTAAGTTATGGCTACACCTTC
TRBJ1-1	NA	TRBV5-5	NA	CASSLVRGANTEAFF	TGTGCCAGCAGCTTGGTCAGGGGCGCGAACACTGAAGCTTTCTTT
TRBJ2-5	NA	TRBV7-8	NA	CASGSGVKETQYF	TGTGCCAGCGGATCAGGGGTGAAAGAGACCCAGTACTTC
TRBJ1-2	NA	TRBV7-9	few	CASSLEYGYTF	TGTGCCAGCAGCCTTGAATATGGCTACACCTTC
TRBJ2-7	NA	TRBV5-1	once	CASSLMAVSYEQYF	TGCGCCAGCAGCTTGATGGCAGTCTCCTACGAGCAGTACTTC
TRBJ1-6	NA	TRBV19	NA	CASSIQGPNSPLHF	TGTGCCAGTAGTATACAGGGCCCCAATTCACCCCTCCACTTT
TRBJ2-3	TRBD2	TRBV5-1	NA	CASTTGGSSTDTQYF	TGCGCCAGCACCACGGGGGGTTCTAGCACAGATACGCAGTATTTT
TRBJ1-2	TRBD1	TRBV4-2	NA	CASSPASTGMGNYGYTF	TGTGCCAGCAGCCCGGCCTCGACAGGGATGGGGAACTATGGCTACACCTTC
TRBJ2-7	TRBD1	TRBV19	NA	CASSIAQGAGEQYF	TGTGCCAGTAGTATAGCCCAGGGGGCGGGGGAGCAGTACTTC
TRBJ2-1	NA	TRBV14	NA	CASSFLGPSYNEQFF	TGTGCCAGCAGCTTCCTAGGCCCCTCCTACAATGAGCAGTTCTTC
TRBJ2-7	TRBD1	TRBV6-6	NA	CASSTYRGPYEQYF	TGTGCCAGCAGCACCTACAGGGGTCCCTACGAGCAGTACTTC
TRBJ1-1	NA	TRBV5-6	NA	CASSLVLEPYTEAFF	TGTGCCAGCAGCTTGGTTCTGGAGCCCTACACTGAAGCCTTCTTT
TRBJ1-4	TRBD1	TRBV9	NA	CASSDDPGTGGEKLFF	TGTGCCAGCAGCGATGACCCCGGGACAGGTGGAGAAAAACTGTTTTTT
TRBJ1-1	NA	TRBV15	NA	CATSRGTANTEAFF	TGTGCCACCAGCAGAGGGACAGCGAACACTGAAGCTTTCTTT
TRBJ2-5	TRBD1	TRBV5-6	NA	CASGGQGETQYF	TGTGCCAGCGGCGGACAGGGGGAGACCCAGTACTTC
TRBJ2-3	NA	TRBV11-1	NA	CASSPSRVQADTQYF	TGTGCCAGCAGCCCATCTAGGGTGCAGGCAGATACGCAGTATTTT
TRBJ1-1	NA	TRBV10-3	NA	CAISTEGTEAFF	TGTGCCATCAGCACGGAGGGGACTGAAGCTTTCTTT
TRBJ1-6	NA	TRBV7-2	NA	CASSLQVSYNSPLHF	TGTGCCAGCAGTCTACAGGTATCCTATAATTCACCCCTCCACTTT
TRBJ1-5	NA	TRBV7-2	NA	CASSLDAWRQPQHF	TGTGCCAGCAGCTTAGACGCCTGGAGGCAGCCCCAGCATTTT
TRBJ2-2	NA	TRBV5-1	few	CASSLGGNTGELFF	TGCGCCAGCAGCTTGGGCGGAAACACCGGGGAGCTGTTTTTT
TRBJ1-2	NA	TRBV6-6	NA	CASRRTVGFYGYTF	TGTGCCAGCAGACGGACAGTGGGGTTCTATGGCTACACCTTC
TRBJ1-2	NA	TRBV5-1	NA	CASSSTQGSRGYTF	TGCGCCAGCAGCTCCACTCAGGGGTCGCGCGGCTACACCTTC
TRBJ2-1	NA	TRBV5-1	NA	CASSLEGFTYNEQFF	TGCGCCAGCAGCTTGGAAGGGTTCACCTACAATGAGCAGTTCTTC
TRBJ1-1	NA	TRBV9	NA	CASSVATSFEGDEAFF	TGTGCCAGCAGCGTAGCTACTTCGTTTGAGGGGGATGAAGCTTTCTTT
TRBJ2-6	NA	TRBV29-1	NA	CSVEFYSGANVLTF	TGCAGCGTTGAATTTTACTCTGGGGCCAACGTCCTGACTTTC
TRBJ1-5	NA	TRBV2	NA	CASSDLSNQPQHF	TGTGCCAGCAGTGATCTTAGCAATCAGCCCCAGCATTTT
TRBJ1-1	NA	TRBV5-6	NA	CASTVLGRTEAFF	TGTGCCAGCACCGTTTTGGGGAGAACTGAAGCTTTCTTT
TRBJ1-5	NA	TRBV6-1	once	CASVGGNNQPQHF	TGTGCCAGCGTAGGGGGGAACAATCAGCCCCAGCATTTT
TRBJ1-3	NA	TRBV9	NA	CASSVGGAGNTIYF	TGTGCCAGCAGCGTAGGGGGAGCTGGAAACACCATATATTTT
TRBJ2-3	NA	TRBV5-1	NA	CASSLLLNTDTQYF	TGCGCCAGCAGCTTACTGCTGAACACAGATACGCAGTATTTT
TRBJ1-1	NA	TRBV6-5	NA	CASSYSAGARTEAFF	TGTGCCAGCAGTTACTCGGCCGGGGCGAGAACTGAAGCTTTCTTT
TRBJ2-2	NA	TRBV6-5	NA	CASSYAVTGELFF	TGTGCCAGCAGTTACGCGGTTACCGGGGAGCTGTTTTTT
TRBJ1-5	NA	TRBV5-8	NA	CASSLERGGQPQHF	TGTGCCAGCAGCTTGGAACGGGGCGGCCAGCCCCAGCATTTT
TRBJ1-6	NA	TRBV2	NA	CASTPKDRGGSPLHF	TGTGCCAGCACCCCCAAGGATAGGGGAGGATCACCCCTCCACTTT
TRBJ1-3	TRBD1	TRBV5-6	NA	CASSLGTASGNTIYF	TGTGCCAGCAGCTTAGGGACAGCCTCTGGAAACACCATATATTTT
TRBJ2-7	TRBD1	TRBV5-1	NA	CASSSQGGIDEQYF	TGCGCCAGCAGCTCACAGGGGGGTATAGACGAGCAGTACTTC
TRBJ1-5	TRBD1	TRBV10-3	NA	CAISPTADRGPNQPQHF	TGTGCCATCAGTCCAACCGCGGACAGGGGCCCGAATCAGCCCCAGCATTTT
TRBJ2-3	TRBD2	TRBV5-6	NA	CASSLTSGGEVDTQYF	TGTGCCAGCAGCTTGACTAGCGGGGGGGAGGTAGATACGCAGTATTTT
TRBJ2-3	TRBD2	TRBV19	NA	CASRRLAGATSTDTQYF	TGTGCCAGTAGGAGACTAGCGGGGGCCACTAGCACAGATACGCAGTATTTT
TRBJ2-2	NA	TRBV19	NA	CASRTRFGELFF	TGTGCCAGTAGGACTCGGTTCGGGGAGCTGTTTTTT
TRBJ2-5	NA	TRBV14	once	CASSQGGRETQYF	TGTGCCAGCAGCCAAGGAGGGCGAGAGACCCAGTACTTC